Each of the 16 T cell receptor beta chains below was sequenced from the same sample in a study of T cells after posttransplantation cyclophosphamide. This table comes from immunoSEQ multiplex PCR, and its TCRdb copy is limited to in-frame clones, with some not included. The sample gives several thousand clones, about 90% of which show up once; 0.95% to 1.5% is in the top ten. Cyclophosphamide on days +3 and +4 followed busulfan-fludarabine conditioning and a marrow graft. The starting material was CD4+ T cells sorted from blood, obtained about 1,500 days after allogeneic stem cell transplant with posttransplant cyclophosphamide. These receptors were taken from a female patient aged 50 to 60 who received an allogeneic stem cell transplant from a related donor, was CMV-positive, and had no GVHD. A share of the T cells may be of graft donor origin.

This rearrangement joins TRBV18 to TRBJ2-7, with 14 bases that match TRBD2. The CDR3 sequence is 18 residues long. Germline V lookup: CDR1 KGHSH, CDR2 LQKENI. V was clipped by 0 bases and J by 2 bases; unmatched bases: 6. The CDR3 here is CASSPPVGTSGSPYEQYF. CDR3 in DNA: TGTGCCAGCTCACCACCCGTCGGGACTAGCGGGAGTCCCTACGAGCAGTACTTC.

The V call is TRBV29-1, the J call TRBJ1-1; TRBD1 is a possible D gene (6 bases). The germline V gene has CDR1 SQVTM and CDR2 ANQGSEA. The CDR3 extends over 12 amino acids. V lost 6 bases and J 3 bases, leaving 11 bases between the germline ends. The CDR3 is CSVRQVHTEAFF. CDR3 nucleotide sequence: TGCAGCGTCCGACAGGTTCACACTGAAGCTTTCTTT.

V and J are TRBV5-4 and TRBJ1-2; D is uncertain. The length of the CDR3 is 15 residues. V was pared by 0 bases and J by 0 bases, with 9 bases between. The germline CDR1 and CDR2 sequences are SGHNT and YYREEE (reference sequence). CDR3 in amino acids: CASSLGARPNYGYTF. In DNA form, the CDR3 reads TGTGCCAGCAGCTTGGGGGCCCGACCTAACTATGGCTACACCTTC.

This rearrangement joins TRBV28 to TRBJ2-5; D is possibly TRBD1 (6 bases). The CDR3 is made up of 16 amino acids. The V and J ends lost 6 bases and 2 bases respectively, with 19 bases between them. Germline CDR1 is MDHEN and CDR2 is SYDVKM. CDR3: CASSPPRQVRQETQYF. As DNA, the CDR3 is TGTGCCAGCAGCCCACCCCGACAGGTTAGGCAAGAGACCCAGTACTTC.

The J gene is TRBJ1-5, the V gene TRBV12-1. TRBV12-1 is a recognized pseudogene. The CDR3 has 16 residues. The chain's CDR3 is CASSRFQAEGSQPQHF. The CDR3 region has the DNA TGTGCCAGCAGCCGGTTCCAGGCCGAAGGGAGTCAGCCCCAGCATTTT.

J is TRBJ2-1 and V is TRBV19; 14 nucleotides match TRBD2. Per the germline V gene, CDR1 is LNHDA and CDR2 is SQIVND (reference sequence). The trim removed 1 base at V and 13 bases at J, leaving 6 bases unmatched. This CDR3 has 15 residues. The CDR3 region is CASSIGATSGRDQFF. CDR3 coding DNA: TGTGCCAGTAGTATAGGGGCGACTAGCGGGAGGGATCAGTTCTTC.

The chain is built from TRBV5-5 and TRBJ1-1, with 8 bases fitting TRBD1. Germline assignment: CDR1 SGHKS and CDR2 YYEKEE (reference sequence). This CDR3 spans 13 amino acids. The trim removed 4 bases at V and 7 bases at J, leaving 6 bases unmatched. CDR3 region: CASSARTGNEAFF. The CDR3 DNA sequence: TGTGCCAGCAGCGCCCGGACAGGGAATGAAGCTTTCTTT. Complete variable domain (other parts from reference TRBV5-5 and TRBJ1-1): DAGVTQSPTHLIKTRGQQVTLRCSPISGHKSVSWYQQVLGQGPQFIFQYYEKEERGRGNFPDRFSARQFPNYSSELNVNALLLGDSALYLCASSARTGNEAFFGQGTRLTVV.

For the CDR3, the DNA is TGTGCCAGCAGTTACTCCTGGGACACCTACAATGAGCAGTTCTTC. Translated: CASSYSWDTYNEQFF. The chain uses TRBV6-5 and TRBJ2-1, with D possibly TRBD1 on 6 matching bases. This CDR3 is 15 amino acids long. V lost 0 bases, J lost 2 bases, and 8 bases lay in between. CDR1 MNHEY and CDR2 SVGAGI come from the germline V gene.

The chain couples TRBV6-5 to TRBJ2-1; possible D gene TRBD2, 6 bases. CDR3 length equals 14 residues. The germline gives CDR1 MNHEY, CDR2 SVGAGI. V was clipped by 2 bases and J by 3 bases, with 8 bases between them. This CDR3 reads CASSYPGVYNEQFF. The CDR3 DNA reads TGTGCCAGCAGTTACCCGGGAGTCTACAATGAGCAGTTCTTC.

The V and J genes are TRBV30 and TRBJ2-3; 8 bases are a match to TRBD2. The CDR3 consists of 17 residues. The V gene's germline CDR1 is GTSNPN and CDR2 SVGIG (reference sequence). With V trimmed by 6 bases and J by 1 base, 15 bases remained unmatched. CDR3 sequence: CACTSGGAVVGTDTQYF. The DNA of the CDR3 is TGTGCCTGTACCTCGGGAGGGGCAGTGGTGGGCACAGATACGCAGTATTTT. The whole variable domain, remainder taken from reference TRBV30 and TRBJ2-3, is SQTIHQWPATLVQPVGSPLSLECTVEGTSNPNLYWYRQAAGRGLQLLFYSVGIGQISSEVPQNLSASRPQDRQFILSSKKLLLSDSGFYLCACTSGGAVVGTDTQYFGPGTRLTVL.

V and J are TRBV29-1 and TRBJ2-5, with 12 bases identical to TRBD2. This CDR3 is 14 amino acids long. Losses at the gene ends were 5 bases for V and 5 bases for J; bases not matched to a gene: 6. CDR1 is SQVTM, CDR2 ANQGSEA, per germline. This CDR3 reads CSVRLAGGWETQYF. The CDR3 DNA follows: TGCAGCGTTCGGCTAGCGGGAGGGTGGGAGACCCAGTACTTC.

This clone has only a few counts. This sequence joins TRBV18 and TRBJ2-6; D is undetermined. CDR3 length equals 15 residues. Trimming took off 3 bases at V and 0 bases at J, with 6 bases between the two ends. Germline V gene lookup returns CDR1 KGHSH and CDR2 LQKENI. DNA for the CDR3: TGTGCCAGCTCACCTCCCGTCTCTGGGGCCAACGTCCTGACTTTC. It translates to CASSPPVSGANVLTF.

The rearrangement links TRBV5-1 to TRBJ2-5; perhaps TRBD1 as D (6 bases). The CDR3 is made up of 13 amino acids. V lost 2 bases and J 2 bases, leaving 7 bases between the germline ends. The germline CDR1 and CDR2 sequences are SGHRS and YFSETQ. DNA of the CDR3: TGCGCCAGCAGCTTCGGACAGCAAGAGACCCAGTACTTC. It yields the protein CASSFGQQETQYF.

The DNA of the CDR3 is TGCGCCAGCAGAATCACATCGGGAGCGGTAACCGGGGAGCTGTTTTTT. Its protein is CASRITSGAVTGELFF. The chain carries TRBV5-1 and TRBJ2-2; D perhaps matches TRBD2 (6 bases). The CDR3 contains 16 residues. Trimming cost V 5 bases and J 5 bases, with 19 bases left between them. CDR1 is SGHRS and CDR2 is YFSETQ in the germline V gene. Supplemented by reference TRBV5-1 and TRBJ2-2, the full variable domain reads KAGVTQTPRYLIKTRGQQVTLSCSPISGHRSVSWYQQTPGQGLQFLFEYFSETQRNKGNFPGRFSGRQFSNSRSEMNVSTLELGDSALYLCASRITSGAVTGELFFGEGSRLTVL.

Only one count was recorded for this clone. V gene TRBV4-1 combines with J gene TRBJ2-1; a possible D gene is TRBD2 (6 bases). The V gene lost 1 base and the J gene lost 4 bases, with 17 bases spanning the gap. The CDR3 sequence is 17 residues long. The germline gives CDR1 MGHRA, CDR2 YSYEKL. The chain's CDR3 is CASSQVVAEAGYNEQFF. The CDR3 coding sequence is TGCGCCAGCAGCCAAGTGGTAGCGGAGGCGGGTTACAATGAGCAGTTCTTC.

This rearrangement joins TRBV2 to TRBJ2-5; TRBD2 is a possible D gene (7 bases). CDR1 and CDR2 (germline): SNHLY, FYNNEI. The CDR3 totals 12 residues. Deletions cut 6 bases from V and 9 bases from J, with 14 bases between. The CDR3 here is CASRGGLTAQYF. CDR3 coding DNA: TGTGCCAGCAGGGGGGGGCTGACGGCCCAGTACTTC. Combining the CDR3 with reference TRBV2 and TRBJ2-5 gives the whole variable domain EPEVTQTPSHQVTQMGQEVILRCVPISNHLYFYWYRQILGQKVEFLVSFYNNEISEKSEIFDDQFSVERPDGSNFTLKIRSTKLEDSAMYFCASRGGLTAQYFGPGTRLLVL.